This passage covers 27 T cell receptor beta chains from one sample sequenced in a study of PD-1 blockade in classical Hodgkin lymphoma. All patients experienced relapse after autologous stem cell transplantation, and brentuximab vedotin exposure was variable. Profiled with immunoSEQ multiplex PCR; TCRdb holds only in-frame clones, not every one. Found here are over 50,000 clones, around 73% of them singletons; the top ten hold less than 15%. Source: peripheral blood mononuclear cells (PBMCs), taken before the second cycle of nivolumab. Every receptor here comes from a human donor with classical Hodgkin lymphoma.

The chain is built from TRBV28 and TRBJ1-5; 7 bases match TRBD1. The CDR3 runs 16 residues. Trimming at V came to 2 bases and at J to 4 bases, leaving 8 bases not matched to a gene. Germline values: CDR1 MDHEN, CDR2 SYDVKM. CDR3: CASSLLRTGGNQPQHF. CDR3 coding DNA: TGTGCCAGCAGTTTACTTCGGACAGGCGGGAATCAGCCCCAGCATTTT.

The chain carries TRBV11-2 and TRBJ1-4; weak D call: TRBD1 (6 bases). V was trimmed by 5 bases and J by 8 bases, leaving 15 bases between them. Germline V lookup: CDR1 SGHAT, CDR2 FQNNGV. This CDR3 has 14 amino acids. CDR3 residues: CASSGTTGPEKLFF. The CDR3 DNA reads TGTGCCAGCAGCGGGACAACCGGCCCCGAAAAACTGTTTTTT. The complete variable domain, with remaining parts taken from reference TRBV11-2 and TRBJ1-4, reads EAGVAQSPRYKIIEKRQSVAFWCNPISGHATLYWYQQILGQGPKLLIQFQNNGVVDDSQLPKDRFSAERLKGVDSTLKIQPAKLEDSAVYLCASSGTTGPEKLFFGSGTQLSVL.

The V and J genes are TRBV19 and TRBJ2-1, with D possibly TRBD1 on 5 matching bases. The CDR3 sequence is 10 residues long. CDR1 is LNHDA, CDR2 SQIVND, per germline (reference sequence). The CDR3 coding sequence is TGTGCGACAGCTTACAATGAGCAGTTCTTC. It codes for CATAYNEQFF.

This rearrangement joins TRBV7-2 to TRBJ2-7; D not certain. CDR1 and CDR2 (germline): SGHTA, FQGNSA. Trimming stripped 1 base from V and 0 bases from J, with 10 bases between. The CDR3 contains 15 residues. In DNA form, the CDR3 reads TGTGCCAGCAGCTTAGTGGCTGGAAGCTCCTACGAGCAGTACTTC. Its translation is CASSLVAGSSYEQYF.

The rearrangement links TRBV18 to TRBJ2-3; 8 bases line up with TRBD2. CDR3 length equals 17 residues. After removal of 4 bases from V and 0 bases from J, the junction contained 9 bases not matched to a gene. Germline V gene lookup returns CDR1 KGHSH and CDR2 LQKENI. CDR3 coding DNA: TGTGCCAGCTCACTTGCAGGACTAGCTTTCAGCACAGATACGCAGTATTTT. Protein sequence: CASSLAGLAFSTDTQYF.

This clone was detected only a few times. This rearrangement joins TRBV7-3 to TRBJ2-3; a possible D gene is TRBD2 (5 bases). CDR1 and CDR2 (germline): SGHTA, FQGTGA. This CDR3 comprises 13 residues. V gave up 6 bases and J gave up 6 bases, with 13 bases separating them. CDR3 nucleotides: TGTGCCAGCAGTTACCAACCTAGCGATACGCAGTATTTT. This gives the protein CASSYQPSDTQYF.

This sequence joins TRBV19 and TRBJ1-2; 10 bases fit TRBD1. The CDR3 length is 15 residues. Germline CDR1 and CDR2: LNHDA and SQIVND (reference sequence). The J segment lost 1 base and the V segment lost 8 bases, leaving 7 bases of the junction unmatched. DNA of the CDR3: TGTGCCAGTCGACCCGGGACAGGGGATAACTATGGCTACACCTTC. Translation: CASRPGTGDNYGYTF.

This clone has just one count. The chain carries TRBV6-1 and TRBJ1-5; no definite D call. V was clipped by 6 bases and J by 2 bases, with 14 bases between them. The germline V gene has CDR1 MNHNS and CDR2 SASEGT. The CDR3 totals 15 residues. Here the CDR3 DNA reads TGTGCCAGCAGCGCCCAGAAGGCTGGCAATCAGCCCCAGCATTTT. Its protein product is CASSAQKAGNQPQHF.

Points on this clone: The same CDR3 also results from other DNA sequences found in this sample. This CDR3 is CASSLRGSSSYEQYF. The CDR3 DNA follows: TGTGCCAGCAGCTTAAGGGGGTCGAGCTCCTACGAGCAGTACTTC. V and J are TRBV11-3 and TRBJ2-7; perhaps TRBD1 as D (6 bases). Germline-derived CDR1 and CDR2 are SGHNT and YENEEA. The CDR3 has 15 residues. V was trimmed by 2 bases and J by 0 bases, leaving 11 bases between them.

The CDR3 DNA follows: TGTGCCAGCAGTGTTCAGGGGGAGCTGTTTTTT. It specifies CASSVQGELFF. The chain couples TRBV6-1 to TRBJ2-2; D is unresolved. V lost 4 bases to trimming and J lost 8 bases, with 5 bases between them. This CDR3 contains 11 residues. Germline V gene sequence: CDR1 MNHNS, CDR2 SASEGT.

This clone has only a few counts. V and J are TRBV14 and TRBJ1-1; no clear D. Trimming took 4 bases from V and 10 from J, leaving 13 bases between them. Germline values: CDR1 SGHDN, CDR2 FVKESK. The CDR3 is 12 residues long. The CDR3 spells CASSPLYYGAFF. The CDR3 DNA is TGTGCCAGCAGCCCCCTATATTATGGAGCTTTCTTT. The full variable domain, in which reference TRBV14 and TRBJ1-1 provide the parts outside the CDR3, is EAGVTQFPSHSVIEKGQTVTLRCDPISGHDNLYWYRRVMGKEIKFLLHFVKESKQDESGMPNNRFLAERTGGTYSTLKVQPAELEDSGVYFCASSPLYYGAFFGQGTRLTVV.

The V and J genes are TRBV6-1 and TRBJ2-1; no definite D call. Germline lookup yields CDR1 MNHNS and CDR2 SASEGT. The CDR3 contains 16 residues. Deletions cut 2 bases from V and 3 bases from J, with 14 bases between. CDR3 protein: CASSEPQFKSYNEQFF. The CDR3 DNA sequence: TGTGCCAGCAGTGAACCCCAGTTCAAGAGCTACAATGAGCAGTTCTTC.

The chain links TRBV6-4 to TRBJ1-5; D is undetermined. The CDR3 runs 13 residues. V was shortened by 2 bases and J by 4 bases, with 6 bases between the two germline ends. Germline V gene lookup returns CDR1 MRHNA and CDR2 SNTAGT. CDR3 bases: TGTGCCAGCAGTGACGAACTAAATCAGCCCCAGCATTTT. This sequence encodes CASSDELNQPQHF.

Remarks on this clone: This same CDR3 is encoded by further DNA sequences in the sample. The chain combines TRBV6-5 with TRBJ1-3; D is unresolved. Germline V gene data show CDR1 as MNHEY and CDR2 as SVGAGI. The CDR3 is 14 amino acids. V was trimmed by 6 bases and J by 0 bases, leaving 9 bases between them. The CDR3 loop reads CASSPGISGNTIYF. CDR3 nucleotide sequence: TGTGCCAGCAGCCCCGGGATCTCTGGAAACACCATATATTTT.

The chain employs TRBV25-1 and TRBJ2-1; D gene uncertain. Germline CDR1 MGHDK, CDR2 SYGVNS. This CDR3 contains 11 residues. V was shortened by 6 bases and J by 7 bases, with 7 bases between the two germline ends. DNA for the CDR3: TGTGCCAGCAGGGGATCTAATGAGCAGTTCTTC. Its protein is CASRGSNEQFF.

J is TRBJ1-2 and V is TRBV6-1; D uncertain. Germline V gives CDR1 MNHNS, CDR2 SASEGT. The CDR3 is made up of 10 amino acids. Between the trimmed V and J ends, which lost 6 bases and 4 bases, there was a span of 3 bases. The CDR3 loop reads CASRTYGYTF. In nucleotides, the CDR3 is TGTGCCAGCAGGACCTATGGCTACACCTTC.

The chain has TRBV6-6 and TRBJ2-7; D is perhaps TRBD1 (6 bases). V lost 7 bases to trimming and J lost 0 bases, with 16 bases between them. There are 15 residues in the CDR3. The germline V gene has CDR1 MNHNY and CDR2 SVGAGI (reference sequence). CDR3 sequence reads: CASTQGWQSSYEQYF. Written as DNA, the CDR3 is TGTGCCAGCACCCAGGGGTGGCAGAGCTCCTACGAGCAGTACTTC.

J is TRBJ2-7 and V is TRBV30, with 8 bases matching TRBD1. V was clipped by 2 bases and J by 5 bases; unmatched bases: 5. Germline assignment: CDR1 GTSNPN and CDR2 SVGIG (reference sequence). CDR3 length: 13 residues. The CDR3 bases are TGTGCCTGGAGTAAGGGACAGGTCCACGAGCAGTACTTC. Translation: CAWSKGQVHEQYF. Full variable domain (missing parts from reference TRBV30 and TRBJ2-7): SQTIHQWPATLVQPVGSPLSLECTVEGTSNPNLYWYRQAAGRGLQLLFYSVGIGQISSEVPQNLSASRPQDRQFILSSKKLLLSDSGFYLCAWSKGQVHEQYFGPGTRLTVT.

This clone was picked up one time. The chain recombines TRBV9 with TRBJ2-3, with D perhaps assigned TRBD1 or TRBD2 (5 bases each). In germline, CDR1 is SGDLS, CDR2 YYNGEE. V was shortened by 4 bases and J by 2 bases, with 17 bases between the two germline ends. This CDR3 is built from 16 residues. The chain's CDR3 is CASSPRGTGNTDTQYF. The CDR3 nucleotides are TGTGCCAGCAGCCCCCGGGGCACAGGAAACACAGATACGCAGTATTTT.

The rearrangement joins TRBV6-1 to TRBJ1-6; no clear D. Per the germline V gene, CDR1 is MNHNS and CDR2 is SASEGT. The CDR3 contains 15 residues. Trimming took 5 bases from V and 9 from J, leaving 17 bases between them. CDR3 bases: TGTGCCAGCAGTTCTTTTCCCTCGGACGTTTCACCCCTCCACTTT. Its protein is CASSSFPSDVSPLHF.

Points on this clone: This may arise from a read error, as a much more abundant clone is one base away. The chain employs TRBV6-6 and TRBJ1-1; 7 nucleotides match TRBD1. J gave up 0 bases and V 10 bases, and 2 bases lay outside the gene matches. Germline values: CDR1 MNHNY, CDR2 SVGAGI (reference sequence). The CDR3 covers 12 residues. The CDR3 coding sequence is TGTGCCACGGGACAGATGAACACTGAAGCTTTCTTT. This sequence encodes CATGQMNTEAFF.

This chain joins TRBV4-1 and TRBJ2-5; a possible D gene is TRBD1 (6 bases). CDR3 length: 16 residues. Per germline, CDR1 MGHRA and CDR2 YSYEKL. V was clipped by 0 bases and J by 3 bases, with 14 bases between them. The CDR3 nucleotides read TGCGCCAGCAGCCAAGATCTCCGGGACACCAAAGAGACCCAGTACTTC. Encoded protein: CASSQDLRDTKETQYF.

V is TRBV10-3 and J is TRBJ1-1, with D perhaps matching TRBD1 (6 bases). The CDR3 loop spans 14 amino acids. The ends were cut back, 6 bases at V and 6 bases at J, with 17 bases in the middle. Germline V lookup: CDR1 ENHRY, CDR2 SYGVKD. CDR3 in DNA: TGTGCCATCAGACAAACGGACAGTTCCGCTGAAGCTTTCTTT. Translating it yields CAIRQTDSSAEAFF.

The chain joins TRBV6-6 to TRBJ1-5; D ambiguous. Germline-derived CDR1 and CDR2 are MNHNY and SVGAGI (reference sequence). V lost 6 bases and J 6 bases, leaving 9 bases between the germline ends. This CDR3 comprises 12 residues. Here the CDR3 reads CASSSPPQPQHF. The CDR3 DNA is TGTGCCAGCAGCTCACCCCCTCAGCCCCAGCATTTT.

Only one count was recorded for this clone. The V gene is TRBV15, the J gene TRBJ2-5; weak D call: TRBD1 (5 bases). The CDR3 contains 14 residues. Trimming shortened V by 0 bases and J by 9 bases, and 14 bases separated the two germline ends. Germline assignment: CDR1 LNHNV and CDR2 YYDKDF (reference sequence). The CDR3 is CATSRDRGQRAQYF. The CDR3 DNA sequence: TGTGCCACCAGCAGAGATAGGGGTCAAAGGGCCCAGTACTTC.

The chain couples TRBV2 to TRBJ2-7, with D perhaps matching TRBD2 (6 bases). Germline V CDR1 and CDR2: SNHLY, FYNNEI. Trimming pared 6 bases from V and 2 bases from J, leaving 14 bases between. The CDR3 sequence is 14 residues long. The CDR3 bases are TGTGCCAGCAGCCCCCTGGGGGGTACCTACGAGCAGTACTTC. As protein: CASSPLGGTYEQYF.

V is TRBV27 and J is TRBJ2-3; TRBD2 is a possible D gene (5 bases). The CDR3 has 14 amino acids. The germline V gene encodes CDR1 MNHEY and CDR2 SMNVEV (reference sequence). Trimming took 5 bases from V and 0 from J, leaving 9 bases between them. CDR3 sequence reads: CASSQRHSTDTQYF. CDR3 nucleotide sequence: TGTGCCAGCAGTCAGCGGCATAGCACAGATACGCAGTATTTT.